This is a list of T cell receptor beta chains from one sample in a study of T cell clonotyping in hematopoietic cell transplantation. TCRdb's copy holds only in-frame clones and misses some; the assay was immunoSEQ multiplex PCR. The sample has about 29,000 clones; over 65% are singletons. The sequencing used peripheral blood mononuclear cells, collected before stem cell transplant. Every receptor here comes from a woman aged 30 to 39 with chronic myeloid leukemia. Some clones in this sample may be carry-over from other donors' samples. Both conserved end residues are part of each CDR3. The D gene is left open where the match is weak. The size of a clone is reported for some rows only, either as once, few or many, or as a class for expanded clones.

D: -
size: -
J: TRBJ1-1
V: TRBV4-1
CDR3: CASSHPLNTEAFF
DNA: TGCGCCAGCAGCCACCCCTTGAACACTGAAGCTTTCTTT

D: -
size: -
J: TRBJ1-2
V: TRBV30
CDR3: CAWRGVGYTF
DNA: TGTGCCTGGAGGGGAGTTGGCTACACCTTC

D: -
size: once
J: TRBJ1-1
V: TRBV6-5
CDR3: CASSYSMGTEAFF
DNA: TGTGCCAGCAGTTACTCGATGGGCACTGAAGCTTTCTTT

D: TRBD1
size: -
J: TRBJ2-1
V: TRBV6-5
CDR3: CAAWTGGYNEQFF
DNA: TGTGCCGCCTGGACAGGGGGCTACAATGAGCAGTTCTTC

D: TRBD2
size: -
J: TRBJ2-5
V: TRBV5-1
CDR3: CASSLGLAGSETQYF
DNA: TGCGCCAGCAGCTTGGGGCTAGCGGGATCGGAGACCCAGTACTTC

D: -
size: -
J: TRBJ2-2
V: TRBV5-1
CDR3: CASSPGHSNTGELFF
DNA: TGCGCCAGCAGCCCGGGACACTCGAACACCGGGGAGCTGTTTTTT

D: -
size: -
J: TRBJ2-5
V: TRBV30
CDR3: CAWTSIQVVPQYF
DNA: TGTGCCTGGACCTCAATCCAGGTCGTGCCCCAGTACTTC

D: -
size: -
J: TRBJ1-1
V: TRBV19
CDR3: CASSIVGRSEAFF
DNA: TGTGCCAGTAGTATAGTGGGTCGGTCTGAAGCTTTCTTT

D: -
size: -
J: TRBJ1-2
V: TRBV20-1
CDR3: CSAVRDYGYTF
DNA: TGCAGTGCCGTTCGTGACTATGGCTACACCTTC

D: -
size: -
J: TRBJ2-1
V: TRBV4-2
CDR3: CASSQDLRGMGLGFF
DNA: TGTGCCAGCAGCCAAGATTTACGGGGGATGGGGCTGGGGTTCTTC

D: TRBD1
size: -
J: TRBJ2-7
V: TRBV6-5
CDR3: CASRQGQGFSYEQYF
DNA: TGTGCCAGCAGACAGGGACAGGGTTTCTCCTACGAGCAGTACTTC

D: TRBD2
size: -
J: TRBJ2-3
V: TRBV4-1
CDR3: CASSQITGTSVPDTQYF
DNA: TGCGCCAGCAGCCAGATCACCGGGACTAGCGTGCCAGATACGCAGTATTTT

D: -
size: -
J: TRBJ1-2
V: TRBV6-6
CDR3: CASRPTGGYTF
DNA: TGTGCCAGCCGGCCCACAGGGGGCTACACCTTC

D: -
size: -
J: TRBJ2-5
V: TRBV10-3
CDR3: CAISRDAQETQYF
DNA: TGTGCCATCAGTCGGGACGCGCAAGAGACCCAGTACTTC

D: TRBD2
size: -
J: TRBJ2-2
V: TRBV5-4
CDR3: CASSVSGGPNTGELFF
DNA: TGTGCCAGCAGCGTTAGCGGGGGGCCGAACACCGGGGAGCTGTTTTTT

D: -
size: -
J: TRBJ2-1
V: TRBV2
CDR3: CASRGDSYNEQFF
DNA: TGTGCCAGCAGAGGGGACTCTTACAATGAGCAGTTCTTC

D: -
size: -
J: TRBJ1-1
V: TRBV25-1
CDR3: CASSVGQNTEAFF
DNA: TGTGCCAGCAGTGTAGGGCAGAACACTGAAGCTTTCTTT

D: -
size: -
J: TRBJ2-3
V: TRBV4-2
CDR3: CASSQELGRDTQYF
DNA: TGTGCCAGCAGCCAAGAACTAGGGCGAGATACGCAGTATTTT

D: -
size: -
J: TRBJ2-4
V: TRBV7-2
CDR3: CASSLSKNIQYF
DNA: TGTGCCAGCAGCTTATCCAAAAACATTCAGTACTTC

D: TRBD1
size: -
J: TRBJ2-3
V: TRBV4-1
CDR3: CASRKQGAGDTQYF
DNA: TGCGCCAGCAGAAAACAGGGGGCTGGAGATACGCAGTATTTT

D: -
size: -
J: TRBJ2-2
V: TRBV11-3
CDR3: CASSPQGNTGELFF
DNA: TGTGCCAGCAGCCCCCAGGGGAACACCGGGGAGCTGTTTTTT

D: -
size: -
J: TRBJ1-1
V: TRBV4-1
CDR3: CASSLDGGGTEAFF
DNA: TGCGCCAGCAGCCTCGACGGAGGGGGCACTGAAGCTTTCTTT

D: -
size: once
J: TRBJ2-1
V: TRBV10-3
CDR3: CAISLAGSYNEQFF
DNA: TGTGCCATCAGCCTAGCCGGCTCCTACAATGAGCAGTTCTTC

D: TRBD2
size: -
J: TRBJ2-7
V: TRBV4-3
CDR3: CASSQEIGGGDSYEQYF
DNA: TGCGCCAGCAGCCAAGAAATTGGCGGGGGGGACTCCTACGAGCAGTACTTC

D: TRBD1
size: few
J: TRBJ1-2
V: TRBV7-9
CDR3: CASSLYLDREAYGYTF
DNA: TGTGCCAGCAGCTTATACCTGGACAGGGAAGCCTATGGCTACACCTTC

D: -
size: -
J: TRBJ2-1
V: TRBV25-1
CDR3: CASSVGSNEQFF
DNA: TGTGCCAGCAGTGTAGGGAGCAATGAGCAGTTCTTC

D: -
size: -
J: TRBJ2-7
V: TRBV5-1
CDR3: CASSTTPGTYEQYF
DNA: TGCGCCAGCAGCACCACCCCGGGTACCTACGAGCAGTACTTC

D: -
size: -
J: TRBJ1-4
V: TRBV2
CDR3: CASTGVWGLDEKLFF
DNA: TGTGCCAGCACCGGAGTATGGGGGTTGGATGAAAAACTGTTTTTT

D: -
size: once
J: TRBJ2-1
V: TRBV5-6
CDR3: CASSLEGLGSYNEQFF
DNA: TGTGCCAGCAGCTTGGAGGGGCTAGGCTCCTACAATGAGCAGTTCTTC

D: -
size: -
J: TRBJ1-2
V: TRBV30
CDR3: CAWSSGSKMGYGYTF
DNA: TGTGCCTGGAGTTCTGGGAGCAAAATGGGCTATGGCTACACCTTC

D: -
size: few
J: TRBJ1-1
V: TRBV19
CDR3: CASTLRGGTEAFF
DNA: TGTGCCAGTACTCTGAGGGGAGGAACTGAAGCTTTCTTT

D: -
size: few
J: TRBJ2-7
V: TRBV4-2
CDR3: CASSQGPGTGYEQYF
DNA: TGTGCCAGCAGCCAAGGTCCCGGGACGGGGTACGAGCAGTACTTC

D: -
size: -
J: TRBJ1-2
V: TRBV30
CDR3: CAWSRPGLGGYGYTF
DNA: TGTGCCTGGAGCCGTCCGGGCCTCGGGGGCTATGGCTACACCTTC

D: -
size: few
J: TRBJ1-1
V: TRBV10-1
CDR3: CASSDKLNTEAFF
DNA: TGCGCCAGCAGTGATAAACTGAACACTGAAGCTTTCTTT

D: -
size: -
J: TRBJ1-1
V: TRBV7-9
CDR3: CASSLGLTEAFF
DNA: TGTGCCAGCAGCTTGGGACTCACTGAAGCTTTCTTT

D: -
size: -
J: TRBJ1-1
V: TRBV4-2
CDR3: CASSQVQANTEAFF
DNA: TGTGCCAGCAGCCAAGTACAGGCGAACACTGAAGCTTTCTTT

D: -
size: -
J: TRBJ1-2
V: TRBV29-1
CDR3: CSVSEWGDGYTF
DNA: TGCAGCGTTTCCGAGTGGGGAGATGGCTACACCTTC

D: -
size: -
J: TRBJ2-3
V: TRBV5-4
CDR3: CASSSVGTDTQYF
DNA: TGTGCCAGCAGCTCCGTTGGCACAGATACGCAGTATTTT

D: -
size: -
J: TRBJ1-1
V: TRBV9
CDR3: CASSADSGDVGNTEAFF
DNA: TGTGCCAGCAGCGCCGACAGCGGTGATGTAGGGAACACTGAAGCTTTCTTT

D: -
size: few
J: TRBJ2-7
V: TRBV30
CDR3: CAADGELSYEQYF
DNA: TGTGCCGCGGACGGTGAGCTCTCCTACGAGCAGTACTTC

D: -
size: -
J: TRBJ1-2
V: TRBV30
CDR3: CAWSVGQGYGYTF
DNA: TGTGCCTGGAGTGTGGGTCAGGGGTATGGCTACACCTTC

D: -
size: once
J: TRBJ2-7
V: TRBV7-2
CDR3: CASSARDRSYEQYF
DNA: TGTGCCAGCAGCGCAAGGGACCGCTCCTACGAGCAGTACTTC

D: -
size: -
J: TRBJ2-3
V: TRBV4-1
CDR3: CASGRDWNTDTQYF
DNA: TGCGCCAGCGGCCGGGACTGGAACACAGATACGCAGTATTTT

D: TRBD1
size: -
J: TRBJ1-2
V: TRBV19
CDR3: CASSLSGTANYGYTF
DNA: TGTGCCAGTAGTTTATCAGGGACAGCTAACTATGGCTACACCTTC

D: TRBD2
size: -
J: TRBJ2-1
V: TRBV7-9
CDR3: CASSFTSGVRNEQFF
DNA: TGTGCCAGCAGCTTCACTAGCGGGGTAAGGAATGAGCAGTTCTTC